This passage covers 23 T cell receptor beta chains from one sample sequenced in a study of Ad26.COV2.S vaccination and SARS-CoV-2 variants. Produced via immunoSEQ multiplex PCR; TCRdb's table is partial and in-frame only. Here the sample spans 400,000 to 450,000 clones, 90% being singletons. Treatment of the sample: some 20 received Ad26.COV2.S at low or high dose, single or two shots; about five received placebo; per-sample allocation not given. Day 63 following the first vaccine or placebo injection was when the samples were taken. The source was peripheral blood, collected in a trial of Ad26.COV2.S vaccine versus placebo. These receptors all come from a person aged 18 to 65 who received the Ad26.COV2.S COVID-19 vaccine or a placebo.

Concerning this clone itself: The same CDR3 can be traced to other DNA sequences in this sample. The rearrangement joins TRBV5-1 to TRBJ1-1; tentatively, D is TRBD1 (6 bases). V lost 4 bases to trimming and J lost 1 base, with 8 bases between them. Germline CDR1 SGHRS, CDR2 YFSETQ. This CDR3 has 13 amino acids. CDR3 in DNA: TGCGCCAGCAGCCCACAGGGGAACACTGAAGCTTTCTTT. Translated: CASSPQGNTEAFF.

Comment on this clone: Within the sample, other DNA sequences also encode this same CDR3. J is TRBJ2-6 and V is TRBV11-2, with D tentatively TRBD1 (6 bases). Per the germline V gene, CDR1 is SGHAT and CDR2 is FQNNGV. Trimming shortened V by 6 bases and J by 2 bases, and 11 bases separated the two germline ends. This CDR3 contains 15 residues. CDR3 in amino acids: CASSFRGAGANVLTF. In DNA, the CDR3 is TGTGCCAGCAGTTTCAGGGGTGCTGGGGCCAACGTCCTGACTTTC.

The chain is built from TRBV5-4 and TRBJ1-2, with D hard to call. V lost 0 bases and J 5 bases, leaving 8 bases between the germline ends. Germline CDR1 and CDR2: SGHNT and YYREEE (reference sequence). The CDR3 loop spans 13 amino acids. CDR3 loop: CASSLGVRYGYTF. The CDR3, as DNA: TGTGCCAGCAGCTTGGGGGTACGGTATGGCTACACCTTC.

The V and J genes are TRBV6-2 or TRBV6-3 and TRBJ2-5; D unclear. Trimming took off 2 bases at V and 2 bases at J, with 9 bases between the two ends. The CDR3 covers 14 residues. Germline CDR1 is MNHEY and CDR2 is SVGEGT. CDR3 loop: CASSYERTQETQYF. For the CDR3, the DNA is TGTGCCAGCAGTTACGAAAGGACGCAAGAGACCCAGTACTTC.

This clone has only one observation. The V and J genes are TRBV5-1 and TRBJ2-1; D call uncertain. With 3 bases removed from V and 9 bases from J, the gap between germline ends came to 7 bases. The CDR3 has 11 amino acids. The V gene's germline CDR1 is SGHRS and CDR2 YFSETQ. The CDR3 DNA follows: TGCGCCAGCAGCTCCGGGCTTGAGCAGTTCTTC. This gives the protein CASSSGLEQFF.

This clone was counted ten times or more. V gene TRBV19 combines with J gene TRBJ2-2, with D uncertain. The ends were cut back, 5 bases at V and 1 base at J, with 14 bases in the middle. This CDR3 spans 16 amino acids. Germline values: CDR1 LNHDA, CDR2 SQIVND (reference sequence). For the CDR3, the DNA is TGTGCCAGTAGTGGTACTTTTGGGCGGAACACCGGGGAGCTGTTTTTT. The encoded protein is CASSGTFGRNTGELFF.

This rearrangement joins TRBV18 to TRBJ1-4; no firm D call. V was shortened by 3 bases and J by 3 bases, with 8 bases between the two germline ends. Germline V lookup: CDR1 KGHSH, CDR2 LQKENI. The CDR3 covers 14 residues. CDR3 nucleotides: TGTGCCAGCTCACCCGGGCCTTCTAATGAAAAACTGTTTTTT. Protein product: CASSPGPSNEKLFF.

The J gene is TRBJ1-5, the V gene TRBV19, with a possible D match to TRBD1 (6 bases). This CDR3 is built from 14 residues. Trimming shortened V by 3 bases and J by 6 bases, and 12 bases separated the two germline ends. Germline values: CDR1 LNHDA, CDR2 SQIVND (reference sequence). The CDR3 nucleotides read TGTGCCAGTAGTATGGGGACAATGGGTCAGCCCCAGCATTTT. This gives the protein CASSMGTMGQPQHF.

The CDR3 region has the DNA TGCGCCAGCAGAAAAGAGGACGGGAGGTTACCCTACGAGCAGTACTTC. Its translation: CASRKEDGRLPYEQYF. This rearrangement joins TRBV5-1 to TRBJ2-7, with 7 bases aligning to TRBD2. V lost 5 bases, J lost 2 bases, and 13 bases stayed unmatched. This CDR3 comprises 16 residues. Looked up from germline, CDR1 is SGHRS and CDR2 is YFSETQ.

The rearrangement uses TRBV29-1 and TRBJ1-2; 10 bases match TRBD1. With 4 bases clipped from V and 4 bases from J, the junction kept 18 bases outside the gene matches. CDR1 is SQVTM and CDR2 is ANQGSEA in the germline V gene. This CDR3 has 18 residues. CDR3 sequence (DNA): TGCAGCGTTGTGAGCCGGGACAGGGGCCGCTCTCCGTTCTATGGCTACACCTTC. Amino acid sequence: CSVVSRDRGRSPFYGYTF.

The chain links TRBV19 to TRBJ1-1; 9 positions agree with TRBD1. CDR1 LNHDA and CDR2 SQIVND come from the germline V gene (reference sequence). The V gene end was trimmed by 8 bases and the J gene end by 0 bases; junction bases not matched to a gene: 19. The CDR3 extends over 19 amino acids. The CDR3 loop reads CASHRGPLRGTSMNTEAFF. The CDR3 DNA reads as TGTGCCAGTCACAGGGGGCCCCTTCGGGGAACCTCCATGAACACTGAAGCTTTCTTT. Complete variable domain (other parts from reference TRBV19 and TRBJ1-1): DGGITQSPKYLFRKEGQNVTLSCEQNLNHDAMYWYRQDPGQGLRLIYYSQIVNDFQKGDIAEGYSVSREKKESFPLTVTSAQKNPTAFYLCASHRGPLRGTSMNTEAFFGQGTRLTVV.

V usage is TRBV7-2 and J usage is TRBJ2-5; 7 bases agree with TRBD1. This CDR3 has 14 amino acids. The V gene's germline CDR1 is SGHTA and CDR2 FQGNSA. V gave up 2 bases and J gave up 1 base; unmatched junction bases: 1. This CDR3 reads CASSLQGVQETQYF. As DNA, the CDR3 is TGTGCCAGCAGCTTACAGGGGGTCCAAGAGACCCAGTACTTC.

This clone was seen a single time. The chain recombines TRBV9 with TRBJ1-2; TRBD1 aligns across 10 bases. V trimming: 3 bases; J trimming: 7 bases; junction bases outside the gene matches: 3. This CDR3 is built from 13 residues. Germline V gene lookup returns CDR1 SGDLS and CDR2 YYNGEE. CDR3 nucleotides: TGTGCCAGCAGCGGACAGGGGGCGGGTGGCTACACCTTC. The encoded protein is CASSGQGAGGYTF.

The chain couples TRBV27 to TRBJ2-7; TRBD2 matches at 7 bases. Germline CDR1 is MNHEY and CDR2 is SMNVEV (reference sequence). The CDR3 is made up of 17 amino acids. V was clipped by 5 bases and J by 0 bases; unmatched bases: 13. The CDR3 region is CASSLAGESPTSYEQYF. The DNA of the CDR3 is TGTGCCAGCAGTCTGGCGGGAGAGAGCCCCACCTCCTACGAGCAGTACTTC.

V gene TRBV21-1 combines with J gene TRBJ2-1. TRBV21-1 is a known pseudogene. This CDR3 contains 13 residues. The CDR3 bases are TGTGCCAGCTTGGGGAAGCAAGACAATGAGCAGTTCTTC. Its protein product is CASLGKQDNEQFF.

This CDR3 is CSVEDPGPLNYGYTF. The CDR3 region has the DNA TGCAGCGTTGAAGATCCGGGACCACTTAACTATGGCTACACCTTC. V and J are TRBV29-1 and TRBJ1-2, with D perhaps matching TRBD1 (5 bases). With 0 bases removed from V and 1 base from J, the gap between germline ends came to 12 bases. CDR1 is SQVTM, CDR2 ANQGSEA, per germline. CDR3 size: 15 residues.

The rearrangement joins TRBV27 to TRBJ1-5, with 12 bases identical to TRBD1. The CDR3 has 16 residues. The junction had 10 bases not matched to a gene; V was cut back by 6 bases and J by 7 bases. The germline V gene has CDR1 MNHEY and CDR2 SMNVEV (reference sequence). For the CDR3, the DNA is TGTGCCAGCAGGGGGACAGGGGGCGGAACGGGACAGCCCCAGCATTTT. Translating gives CASRGTGGGTGQPQHF.

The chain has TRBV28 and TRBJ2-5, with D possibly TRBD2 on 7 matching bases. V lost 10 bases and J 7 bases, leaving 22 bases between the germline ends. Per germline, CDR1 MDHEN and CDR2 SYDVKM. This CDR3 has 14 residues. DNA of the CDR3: TGTGCCACTTCGGGCCCGGGGGGCCGGGGGACCCAGTACTTC. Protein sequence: CATSGPGGRGTQYF.

CDR3 DNA: TGTGCCAGTAGTACAAGTAGCGGTTACACAGATACGCAGTATTTT. It encodes CASSTSSGYTDTQYF. The chain carries TRBV19 and TRBJ2-3; TRBD2 might be the D (6 bases). Trimming pared 4 bases from V and 2 bases from J, leaving 13 bases between. The CDR3 runs 15 residues. Germline assignment: CDR1 LNHDA and CDR2 SQIVND (reference sequence).

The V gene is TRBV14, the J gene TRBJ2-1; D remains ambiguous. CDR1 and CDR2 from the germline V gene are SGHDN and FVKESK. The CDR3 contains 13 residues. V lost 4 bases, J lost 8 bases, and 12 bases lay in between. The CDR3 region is CASSPSASYEQFF. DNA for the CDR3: TGTGCCAGCAGCCCGTCGGCTTCTTATGAGCAGTTCTTC. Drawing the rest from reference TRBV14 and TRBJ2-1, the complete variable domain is EAGVTQFPSHSVIEKGQTVTLRCDPISGHDNLYWYRRVMGKEIKFLLHFVKESKQDESGMPNNRFLAERTGGTYSTLKVQPAELEDSGVYFCASSPSASYEQFFGPGTRLTVL.

In DNA form, the CDR3 reads TGTGCCAGCATGCAGGAAAGCACAGATACGCAGTATTTT. Its translation: CASMQESTDTQYF. V and J are TRBV7-9 and TRBJ2-3; D is undetermined. The CDR3 covers 13 residues. V was pared by 7 bases and J by 0 bases, with 8 bases between. The V gene's germline CDR1 is SEHNR and CDR2 FQNEAQ (reference sequence).

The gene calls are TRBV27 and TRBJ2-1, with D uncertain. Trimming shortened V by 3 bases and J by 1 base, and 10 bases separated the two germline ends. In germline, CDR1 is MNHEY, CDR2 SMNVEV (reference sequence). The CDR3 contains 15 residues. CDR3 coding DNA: TGTGCCAGCAGTTTCGGAGCTCCGTCCTACAATGAGCAGTTCTTC. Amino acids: CASSFGAPSYNEQFF.

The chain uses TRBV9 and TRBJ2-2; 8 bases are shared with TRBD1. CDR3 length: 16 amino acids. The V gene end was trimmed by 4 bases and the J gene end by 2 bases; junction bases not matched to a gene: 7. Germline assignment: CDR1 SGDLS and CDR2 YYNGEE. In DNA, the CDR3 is TGTGCCAGCAGCACCGGGGACAGGCTAAACACCGGGGAGCTGTTTTTT. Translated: CASSTGDRLNTGELFF.